A single sample is the source of the 6 T cell receptor beta chains below, sequenced in a study of blood T cells in healthy people across ages. Using a J-beta primer mix together with a sample-barcoded 5' primer, a second PCR was run for roughly 6 to 12 cycles. Each CDR3 protein gets one entry after TCRdb re-called the 5' RACE reads with MiXCR. The sample yields about a million distinct CDR3 sequences, more than 30% seen once. The sample comprised blood. The receptors here all came from a man younger than 35 in good health.

J is TRBJ1-5 and V is TRBV3-1, with D uncertain. V shed 3 bases and J shed 4 bases, with 7 bases lying between them. Germline values: CDR1 LGHDT, CDR2 YNNKEL (reference sequence). The CDR3 is made up of 13 amino acids. The CDR3 bases are TGTGCCAGCAGCCAGAGGAGGAATCAGCCCCAGCATTTT. This translates into CASSQRRNQPQHF.

This clonotype has more than one count but fewer than ten. The chain combines TRBV5-1 with TRBJ1-2; D may be TRBD1 (6 bases). Germline CDR1 and CDR2: SGHRS and YFSETQ. With 4 bases removed from V and 7 bases from J, the gap between germline ends came to 14 bases. This CDR3 comprises 13 residues. Here the CDR3 DNA reads TGCGCCAGCAGCATAGATACAGGGTTTGGCTACACCTTC. Translated: CASSIDTGFGYTF.

This clonotype showed up just a few times. V gene TRBV6-5 combines with J gene TRBJ2-3, with D perhaps TRBD2 (5 bases). Trimming stripped 2 bases from V and 6 bases from J, with 24 bases between. Germline CDR1 reads MNHEY; CDR2 reads SVGAGI. The CDR3 sequence is 18 residues long. The CDR3 loop is CASSYTRLGIPGRDTQYF. CDR3 nucleotides: TGTGCCAGCAGTTACACGCGACTCGGGATCCCGGGCAGGGATACGCAGTATTTT.

This clonotype was picked up a small number of times. J is TRBJ2-1 and V is TRBV29-1, with a tentative D call TRBD2 (6 bases). Per the germline V gene, CDR1 is SQVTM and CDR2 is ANQGSEA. V lost 6 bases to trimming and J lost 7 bases, with 16 bases between them. The CDR3 is made up of 13 amino acids. The DNA of the CDR3 is TGCAGCGTCCGGGAAAGGGAGGTAAATGAGCAGTTCTTC. Protein: CSVREREVNEQFF.

The chain carries TRBV9 and TRBJ2-3, with D possibly being TRBD1 (5 bases). In germline, CDR1 is SGDLS, CDR2 YYNGEE. The CDR3 is 14 residues long. Trimming stripped 0 bases from V and 4 bases from J, with 9 bases between. The CDR3 is CASSVAQGPDTQYF. The CDR3 region has the DNA TGTGCCAGCAGCGTAGCCCAGGGCCCAGATACGCAGTATTTT.

For the CDR3, the DNA is TGTGCCAGCAGTTACTCTGCGGGGGGGCTCTACGAGCAGTACTTC. Translated, it gives CASSYSAGGLYEQYF. This chain joins TRBV6-5 and TRBJ2-7; 9 nucleotides agree with TRBD2. With V trimmed by 0 bases and J by 3 bases, 3 bases remained unmatched. This CDR3 contains 15 residues. Germline V gives CDR1 MNHEY, CDR2 SVGAGI.